These 20 T cell receptor beta chains share one sample of origin, sequenced in a study of cytomegalovirus exposure and HLA in healthy donors. Researchers ran the PCR with 60 Vbeta and 13 Jbeta primers. The data were produced by immunoSEQ multiplex PCR, yet TCRdb's version contains in-frame clones alone and is incomplete. The data contain roughly 90,000 clones, roughly 82% of them singletons. The sample taken for sequencing was PBMCs. These receptors came from a man aged 30 to 39 in good health and CMV-seropositive.

This clone was counted between two and nine times. V usage is TRBV5-1 and J usage is TRBJ2-2, with TRBD1 matching 9 bases. CDR3 length equals 16 residues. Germline values: CDR1 SGHRS, CDR2 YFSETQ. V lost 1 base and J lost 4; bases outside the gene matches: 5. CDR3 DNA sequence: TGCGCCAGCAGCTTGTTGGACAGGGGAGTCACCGGGGAGCTGTTTTTT. This codes for CASSLLDRGVTGELFF.

This clone occurred a few times. The genes are TRBV6-5 and TRBJ1-4, with D perhaps TRBD1 (6 bases). The germline V and J ends were trimmed by 7 bases and 4 bases, with 16 bases remaining between them. Germline lookup yields CDR1 MNHEY and CDR2 SVGAGI. The CDR3 extends over 15 amino acids. CDR3 DNA: TGTGCCAGCAAGAATCAAGGACAGAATAATGAAAAACTGTTTTTT. This sequence encodes CASKNQGQNNEKLFF.

There are a few counts of this clone. V usage is TRBV5-1 and J usage is TRBJ1-1; D is possibly TRBD1 (6 bases). CDR3 length: 13 amino acids. Germline V gene lookup returns CDR1 SGHRS and CDR2 YFSETQ. The V and J ends lost 3 bases and 6 bases respectively, with 12 bases between them. This chain's CDR3 is CASSSGTIAEAFF. The CDR3, as DNA: TGCGCCAGCAGCTCCGGGACAATAGCTGAAGCTTTCTTT.

The chain has TRBV6-1 and TRBJ2-7; 9 positions agree with TRBD1. This CDR3 comprises 14 residues. Germline lookup yields CDR1 MNHNS and CDR2 SASEGT. With V trimmed by 7 bases and J by 1 base, 5 bases remained unmatched. The CDR3 loop is CASKSGTGSYEQYF. The CDR3 DNA is TGTGCCAGCAAGTCCGGGACAGGGTCCTACGAGCAGTACTTC.

This clone was counted once. The chain joins TRBV21-1 to TRBJ1-5. TRBV21-1 is noted as a pseudogene. This CDR3 has 14 amino acids. CDR3 region: CASSVLRSNQPQHF. The CDR3 DNA reads TGTGCCAGCAGTGTACTGAGAAGCAATCAGCCCCAGCATTTT.

The chain employs TRBV27 and TRBJ2-5; 9 bases are shared with TRBD1. Germline CDR1 is MNHEY and CDR2 is SMNVEV (reference sequence). J gave up 4 bases and V 5 bases, and 5 bases lay outside the gene matches. This CDR3 is 14 amino acids long. In DNA form, the CDR3 reads TGTGCCAGCAGTACACACAGGGGGCGAGAGACCCAGTACTTC. Protein sequence: CASSTHRGRETQYF.

The V gene is TRBV2, the J gene TRBJ2-7; 11 bases map to TRBD2. J gave up 3 bases and V 4 bases, and 2 bases lay outside the gene matches. CDR1 and CDR2 (germline): SNHLY, FYNNEI. The CDR3 spans 14 residues. CDR3 nucleotide sequence: TGTGCCAGCAGTGGGACTAGCGGGCGCTACGAGCAGTACTTC. The encoded protein is CASSGTSGRYEQYF.

The chain combines TRBV28 with TRBJ2-5, with unresolved D. The DNA end favors TRBJ2-7, so the J call may be wrong. Looked up from germline, CDR1 is MDHEN and CDR2 is SYDVKM. There are 12 residues in the CDR3. In nucleotides, the CDR3 is TGTGCCAGCAGTTTGCGAGGAGACGAGCAGTACTTC. The encoded protein is CASSLRGDEQYF.

The gene calls are TRBV18 and TRBJ2-1; TRBD1 agrees at 7 bases. There are 13 residues in the CDR3. Looked up from germline, CDR1 is KGHSH and CDR2 is LQKENI. Trimming removed 3 bases from V and 4 bases from J; junction bases left unmatched: 0. CDR3 in DNA: TGTGCCAGCTCACCGGGACAGTACAATGAGCAGTTCTTC. Residues: CASSPGQYNEQFF.

CDR3 protein: CASSRDRDTSSYEQYF. The CDR3 region has the DNA TGCGCCAGCAGCCGTGACCGGGACACTTCGTCCTACGAGCAGTACTTC. The rearrangement uses TRBV5-1 and TRBJ2-7, with D possibly matching TRBD1 (6 bases). Between the trimmed V and J ends, which lost 4 bases and 1 base, there was a span of 18 bases. This CDR3 has 16 amino acids. Germline CDR1 reads SGHRS; CDR2 reads YFSETQ.

This chain connects TRBV27 to TRBJ1-4; 7 positions match TRBD1. The germline gives CDR1 MNHEY, CDR2 SMNVEV (reference sequence). With V trimmed by 5 bases and J by 8 bases, 11 bases remained unmatched. CDR3 length: 15 residues. The CDR3 region is CASSVRGRMQEKLFF. The DNA of the CDR3 is TGTGCCAGCAGTGTGAGGGGGCGCATGCAAGAAAAACTGTTTTTT.

This clone has only a few counts. The gene calls are TRBV7-9 and TRBJ1-3; maybe TRBD1 (5 bases). This CDR3 comprises 16 residues. The V end lost 6 bases, the J end lost 0 bases, and 15 bases lay between the germline ends. The germline V gene encodes CDR1 SEHNR and CDR2 FQNEAQ (reference sequence). The CDR3 reads CASRRTGESSGNTIYF. In DNA form, the CDR3 reads TGTGCCAGCAGACGAACAGGCGAGAGCTCTGGAAACACCATATATTTT.

The chain combines TRBV4-1 with TRBJ2-7, with 10 bases that match TRBD2. CDR1 is MGHRA and CDR2 is YSYEKL in the germline V gene. The V gene end was trimmed by 4 bases and the J gene end by 1 base; junction bases not matched to a gene: 10. CDR3 size: 17 residues. CDR3 residues: CASSPGLASRGSYEQYF. CDR3 DNA sequence: TGCGCCAGCAGCCCGGGACTAGCGTCTCGCGGATCCTACGAGCAGTACTTC.

This clone appeared a few times. This chain links TRBV7-9 with TRBJ2-3; D is ambiguous. The CDR3 consists of 9 residues. Trimming shortened V by 2 bases and J by 14 bases, and 5 bases separated the two germline ends. Germline V gives CDR1 SEHNR, CDR2 FQNEAQ (reference sequence). The CDR3 DNA reads as TGTGCCAGCAGCTTACCACTGTATTTT. Amino acid sequence: CASSLPLYF.

The chain links TRBV21-1 to TRBJ2-5; the table's D call, TRBD1, has no DNA check behind it. TRBV21-1 is tagged as a pseudogene. The CDR3 is 15 residues long. The CDR3 reads CASSSFRDRGETQYF. The DNA for the CDR3 is TGTGCCAGCAGCTCATTCCGGGACAGGGGGGAGACCCAGTACTTC.

The V call is TRBV6-4, the J call TRBJ2-3, with a tentative D call TRBD2 (6 bases). This CDR3 contains 14 residues. The germline V and J ends were trimmed by 3 bases and 0 bases, with 7 bases remaining between them. Germline loops: CDR1 MRHNA, CDR2 SNTAGT. CDR3 nucleotide sequence: TGTGCCAGCAGTGAACGGGGGAGCACAGATACGCAGTATTTT. It specifies CASSERGSTDTQYF.

The rearrangement joins TRBV14 to TRBJ1-5; a possible D gene is TRBD1 (5 bases). This CDR3 spans 18 amino acids. In germline, CDR1 is SGHDN, CDR2 FVKESK. V lost 0 bases to trimming and J lost 0 bases, with 15 bases between them. CDR3 amino acids: CASSQEGRGFYSNQPQHF. In nucleotides, the CDR3 is TGTGCCAGCAGCCAAGAGGGTAGGGGATTTTATAGCAATCAGCCCCAGCATTTT.

The J gene is TRBJ1-3, the V gene TRBV28; unclear D gene. The CDR3 totals 15 residues. Trimming took off 7 bases at V and 0 bases at J, with 13 bases between the two ends. CDR1 and CDR2 (germline): MDHEN, SYDVKM. As DNA, the CDR3 is TGTGCCAGCATCCCCGCCTGGAGCTCTGGAAACACCATATATTTT. As protein: CASIPAWSSGNTIYF.

The V gene is TRBV4-1, the J gene TRBJ2-3; 12 bases agree with TRBD2. Trimming at V came to 1 base and at J to 1 base, leaving 0 bases not matched to a gene. The CDR3 contains 16 residues. The germline V gene has CDR1 MGHRA and CDR2 YSYEKL. The CDR3 nucleotides read TGCGCCAGCAGCCAAGGACTAGCGGGAGGCACAGATACGCAGTATTTT. Protein sequence: CASSQGLAGGTDTQYF.

The chain employs TRBV5-4 and TRBJ2-1; TRBD2 matches at 7 bases. The CDR3 is made up of 14 amino acids. J gave up 7 bases and V 6 bases, and 10 bases lay outside the gene matches. Germline CDR1 SGHNT, CDR2 YYREEE (reference sequence). CDR3 sequence: CASNGGLAKNEQFF. In DNA form, the CDR3 reads TGTGCCAGCAACGGGGGGTTAGCTAAAAATGAGCAGTTCTTC. Full variable domain (rest looked up from reference TRBV5-4 and TRBJ2-1): ETGVTQSPTHLIKTRGQQVTLRCSSQSGHNTVSWYQQALGQGPQFIFQYYREEENGRGNFPPRFSGLQFPNYSSELNVNALELDDSALYLCASNGGLAKNEQFFGPGTRLTVL.